These T cell receptor beta chains were read from a single sample in a study of T cells in tumors after PD-1 blockade. Only in-frame clones appear in the TCRdb table, and some are missing; sequencing was by immunoSEQ multiplex PCR. This table holds tens of thousands of clones, around four fifths found once. The starting material was PBMCs, obtained before anti-PD-1 treatment. All receptors derive from a human donor with basal cell carcinoma. Both conserved end residues are part of each CDR3. The order of the fields is CDR3 protein, CDR3 DNA, V gene, D gene, clone size, J gene, CDR3 length. A D gene is named only where the DNA matches it firmly. Size tells how often a clone was seen (once, few, many) or the class of an expanded clone, and some rows leave it out.

CDR3aa: CASSVGSGTSSTDTQYF
CDR3nt: TGTGCCAGCAGCGTGGGTAGCGGGACGTCTAGCACAGATACGCAGTATTTT
v_gene: TRBV9
d_gene: TRBD2
abundance: once
j_gene: TRBJ2-3
len: 17

CDR3aa: CASHSGAADTQYF
CDR3nt: TGTGCCAGCCATAGCGGAGCGGCAGATACGCAGTATTTT
v_gene: TRBV28
d_gene: -
abundance: -
j_gene: TRBJ2-3
len: 13

CDR3aa: CASKGQVIDTGELFF
CDR3nt: TGTGCCAGCAAAGGGCAGGTAATCGACACCGGGGAGCTGTTTTTT
v_gene: TRBV9
d_gene: -
abundance: few
j_gene: TRBJ2-2
len: 15

CDR3aa: CASSPVEPLYGYTF
CDR3nt: TGTGCCAGCAGCCCTGTGGAGCCGCTCTATGGCTACACCTTC
v_gene: TRBV7-2
d_gene: -
abundance: -
j_gene: TRBJ1-2
len: 14

CDR3aa: CASSLQDLKQFF
CDR3nt: TGTGCCAGCAGTTTACAGGATTTAAAGCAGTTCTTC
v_gene: TRBV28
d_gene: -
abundance: -
j_gene: TRBJ2-1
len: 12

CDR3aa: CASSTIMGINQPQHF
CDR3nt: TGTGCCAGCAGTACCATTATGGGCATCAATCAGCCCCAGCATTTT
v_gene: TRBV28
d_gene: -
abundance: -
j_gene: TRBJ1-5
len: 15

CDR3aa: CASSPRDRGNTIYF
CDR3nt: TGTGCCAGCAGCCCCCGGGACAGGGGAAACACCATATATTTT
v_gene: TRBV9
d_gene: TRBD1
abundance: few
j_gene: TRBJ1-3
len: 14

CDR3aa: CASSPGDGYEQYF
CDR3nt: TGTGCCAGCAGCCCAGGGGATGGCTACGAGCAGTACTTC
v_gene: TRBV7-6
d_gene: -
abundance: -
j_gene: TRBJ2-7
len: 13

CDR3aa: CASSYEASGRTDTQYF
CDR3nt: TGTGCCAGCAGTTATGAGGCTAGCGGGAGGACAGATACGCAGTATTTT
v_gene: TRBV6-5
d_gene: TRBD2
abundance: -
j_gene: TRBJ2-3
len: 16

CDR3aa: CASSVIYEQYF
CDR3nt: TGTGCCAGCAGCGTAATCTACGAGCAGTACTTC
v_gene: TRBV5-8
d_gene: -
abundance: -
j_gene: TRBJ2-7
len: 11

CDR3aa: CASSPTRTSGGANRKFF
CDR3nt: TGTGCCAGCAGCCCTACTCGGACTAGCGGGGGGGCAAATCGCAAGTTCTTC
v_gene: TRBV3-1/TRBV3-2
d_gene: TRBD2
abundance: -
j_gene: TRBJ2-1
len: 17